The 13 T cell receptor beta chains reported below all come from one sample, sequenced in a study of regulatory T cells in long-lasting Graves disease. Time point of the sample: newly diagnosed GD, antithyroid drugs for less than 3 months. PBMC-extracted RNA yielded the TCR library. To make TCR beta libraries, researchers used iRepertoire HTBI primers and Arm-PCR of CDR3 regions. TCRdb independently ran MiXCR on the multiplex PCR reads; one entry per CDR3 protein. The sample lists roughly 500,000 distinct CDR3 sequences; approximately 15% were seen once. This sample also appeared in a second study, on T cells in Graves' hyperthyroidism and ophthalmopathy.

The sequencing used peripheral blood mononuclear cells (PBMCs), collected at new diagnosis, from a patient treated with antithyroid drugs. These receptor sequences come from a woman in her forties or fifties with Graves disease.

A single count supports this clonotype. V gene TRBV14 combines with J gene TRBJ1-2, with D perhaps matching TRBD1 (5 bases). This CDR3 region has 13 residues. V lost 4 bases and J lost 4, with 10 bases in between. Germline CDR1 SGHDN, CDR2 FVKESK. The CDR3 region has the DNA TGTGCCAGCAGCCCGACAGTTTCCTATGGCTACACCTTC. This sequence encodes CASSPTVSYGYTF.

This rearrangement joins TRBV29-1 to TRBJ2-5; 9 positions agree with TRBD2. Germline values: CDR1 SQVTM, CDR2 ANQGSEA. This CDR3 contains 15 residues. V lost 2 bases and J lost 4; bases outside the gene matches: 8. The CDR3 here is CSVEFGAGGAETQYF. The CDR3, as DNA: TGCAGCGTTGAATTCGGGGCGGGAGGGGCAGAGACCCAGTACTTC. Full variable domain (rest looked up from reference TRBV29-1 and TRBJ2-5): SAVISQKPSRDICQRGTSLTIQCQVDSQVTMMFWYRQQPGQSLTLIATANQGSEATYESGFVIDKFPISRPNLTFSTLTVSNMSPEDSSIYLCSVEFGAGGAETQYFGPGTRLLVL.

CDR3 sequence (DNA): TGTGCCAGCAGCGGGACTAGCGGGAAAACGCAGTATTTT. Its protein product is CASSGTSGKTQYF. The J gene is TRBJ2-3, the V gene TRBV7-9; TRBD2 agrees at 13 bases. J lost 9 bases, V lost 5 bases, and 2 bases had no gene match. CDR1 is SEHNR and CDR2 is FQNEAQ in the germline V gene (reference sequence). The CDR3 extends over 13 amino acids.

This clonotype was recorded many times. This sequence joins TRBV11-2 and TRBJ2-7; TRBD1 matches 11 bases. Per the germline V gene, CDR1 is SGHAT and CDR2 is FQNNGV. With 5 bases clipped from V and 4 bases from J, the junction kept 7 bases outside the gene matches. CDR3 size: 15 residues. The CDR3 DNA follows: TGTGCCAGCAGCCCCCGGACAGGGGGCATTTACGAGCAGTACTTC. Encoded protein: CASSPRTGGIYEQYF.

This clonotype has just a few counts. J is TRBJ1-6 and V is TRBV10-3; TRBD1 might be the D (5 bases). The CDR3 consists of 15 residues. Trimming shortened V by 5 bases and J by 8 bases, and 16 bases separated the two germline ends. The germline CDR1 and CDR2 sequences are ENHRY and SYGVKD. The CDR3 sequence is CAISLGPQGDSPLHF. The DNA for the CDR3 is TGTGCCATCAGTCTGGGGCCCCAGGGTGATTCACCCCTCCACTTT.

This clonotype has at least ten counts. The chain carries TRBV28 and TRBJ2-5; D ambiguous. The CDR3 is 15 residues long. V dropped 4 bases and J dropped 0 bases, with 12 bases sitting between them. In germline, CDR1 is MDHEN, CDR2 SYDVKM. The DNA of the CDR3 is TGTGCCAGCAGTTCCATGACAAGAAACCAAGAGACCCAGTACTTC. It translates to CASSSMTRNQETQYF.

The genes are TRBV5-5 and TRBJ2-6; maybe TRBD2 (5 bases). This CDR3 region has 16 residues. The germline CDR1 and CDR2 sequences are SGHKS and YYEKEE (reference sequence). V was clipped by 4 bases and J by 0 bases, with 11 bases between them. CDR3 protein: CASSNTRASGANVLTF. The CDR3 coding sequence is TGTGCCAGCAGCAATACGAGGGCCTCTGGGGCCAACGTCCTGACTTTC.

This clonotype was seen a handful of times. V is TRBV2 and J is TRBJ1-1, with D hard to call. CDR1 is SNHLY, CDR2 FYNNEI, per germline. Trimming pared 6 bases from V and 1 base from J, leaving 15 bases between. The CDR3 has 15 amino acids. The CDR3 spells CASRTPGVGNTEAFF. Here the CDR3 DNA reads TGTGCCAGCAGGACCCCCGGAGTCGGGAACACTGAAGCTTTCTTT.

This clonotype was picked up a small number of times. The chain employs TRBV14 and TRBJ1-4; 7 bases align to TRBD1. Germline CDR1 reads SGHDN; CDR2 reads FVKESK. V dropped 0 bases and J dropped 8; count of bases not matched to a gene: 6. This CDR3 has 15 residues. CDR3 nucleotides: TGTGCCAGCAGCCAAGATCTCGGACAGGACGAAAAACTGTTTTTT. It specifies CASSQDLGQDEKLFF.

This clonotype was found many times. The V call is TRBV18, the J call TRBJ1-5; D is possibly TRBD1 (5 bases). V lost 5 bases to trimming and J lost 2 bases, with 10 bases between them. Germline V lookup: CDR1 KGHSH, CDR2 LQKENI. The CDR3 runs to 14 residues. The CDR3 region is CASSNQGGNQPQHF. Here the CDR3 DNA reads TGTGCCAGCTCAAATCAGGGAGGCAATCAGCCCCAGCATTTT.

The J gene is TRBJ2-3, the V gene TRBV30; TRBD2 aligns across 7 bases. Germline V gene lookup returns CDR1 GTSNPN and CDR2 SVGIG (reference sequence). After removal of 4 bases from V and 3 bases from J, the junction contained 4 bases not matched to a gene. The CDR3 has 13 amino acids. The chain's CDR3 is CAWTLGGTDTQYF. CDR3 nucleotides: TGTGCCTGGACTTTGGGGGGGACAGATACGCAGTATTTT.

This clonotype occurred a few times. The CDR3 DNA reads as TGTGCCTGGCGACAGATCTATAATTCACCCCTCCACTTT. Residues: CAWRQIYNSPLHF. V gene TRBV30 combines with J gene TRBJ1-6; the D gene is possibly TRBD1 (5 bases). This CDR3 spans 13 amino acids. Germline V lookup: CDR1 GTSNPN, CDR2 SVGIG (reference sequence). Trimming took 5 bases from V and 3 from J, leaving 8 bases between them.

This clonotype appeared many times. This chain uses TRBV28 with TRBJ2-7; 14 bases are a match to TRBD2. Germline values: CDR1 MDHEN, CDR2 SYDVKM. This CDR3 has 17 residues. V was clipped by 6 bases and J by 3 bases; unmatched bases: 10. The CDR3 nucleotides are TGTGCCAGCAGCTCCGGGACTAGCGGGAGCTCGGGCTACGAGCAGTACTTC. Translation: CASSSGTSGSSGYEQYF.